The 7 T cell receptor beta chains presented below share a single source sample, sequenced in a study of molecular identifiers for immune sequencing clone quantification. From the PCR reads, TCRdb called clonotypes with MiXCR, one entry per CDR3 protein. The sample lists about 510,000 distinct CDR3 sequences; about a fifth were seen once. What was sequenced was naive CD8+ T cells from blood, with Jurkat cell RNA spiked in. Subset: FACS-sorted CD8+CD4-CCR7+CD45RA+ naive T cells. The origin of the receptors is a human donor in good health. Some libraries in this study had Jurkat cell RNA spiked in.

This clonotype was detected a few times. The J gene is TRBJ1-1, the V gene TRBV2; TRBD1 matches at 9 bases. Germline CDR1 is SNHLY and CDR2 is FYNNEI. With V trimmed by 3 bases and J by 1 base, 3 bases remained unmatched. CDR3 length: 15 residues. The CDR3 DNA sequence: TGTGCCAGCAGTGAGAAGGACAGGGGGAACACTGAAGCTTTCTTT. It codes for CASSEKDRGNTEAFF.

The V gene is TRBV13, the J gene TRBJ2-2; TRBD1 agrees at 9 bases. J gave up 0 bases and V 4 bases, and 3 bases lay outside the gene matches. CDR1 PRHDT and CDR2 FYEKMQ come from the germline V gene (reference sequence). The CDR3 runs to 16 residues. The CDR3 coding sequence is TGTGCCAGCAGCTCCTGGACAGGGGCGAACACCGGGGAGCTGTTTTTT. Amino acid sequence: CASSSWTGANTGELFF.

In its sample, this clonotype was seen many times. The chain carries TRBV13 and TRBJ2-5, with D tentatively TRBD1 (6 bases). The CDR3 is 11 residues long. V was clipped by 4 bases and J by 10 bases, with 10 bases between them. Germline V gene data show CDR1 as PRHDT and CDR2 as FYEKMQ (reference sequence). The CDR3 DNA reads TGTGCCAGCAGCTCGACGGGACACCAGTACTTC. It specifies CASSSTGHQYF.

With respect to this clonotype: Given a much more abundant clone one base away, this may be a read error. The chain carries TRBV9 and TRBJ2-1; 9 bases align to TRBD2. From germline, CDR1 is SGDLS and CDR2 YYNGEE. The CDR3 spans 16 residues. The CDR3 region is CASGVVERGAYNEQFF. The CDR3, as DNA: TGTGCCAGCGGCGTAGTCGAGCGGGGGGCCTACAATGAGCAGTTCTTC.

This clonotype has only a few counts. CDR3 amino acids: CASSLADRDGTDTQYF. The CDR3 nucleotides are TGTGCCAGCAGCTTGGCGGACAGGGACGGTACAGATACGCAGTATTTT. The V call is TRBV11-3, the J call TRBJ2-3, with 8 positions matching TRBD1. The trim removed 3 bases at V and 3 bases at J, leaving 8 bases unmatched. The CDR3 totals 16 residues. Looked up from germline, CDR1 is SGHNT and CDR2 is YENEEA. The whole variable domain, filled in from reference TRBV11-3 and TRBJ2-3, reads EAGVVQSPRYKIIEKKQPVAFWCNPISGHNTLYWYLQNLGQGPELLIRYENEEAVDDSQLPKDRFSAERLKGVDSTLKIQPAELGDSAVYLCASSLADRDGTDTQYFGPGTRLTVL.

This clonotype appeared many times. The chain employs TRBV7-2 and TRBJ1-1; D possibly corresponds to TRBD1 (6 bases). The CDR3 runs 15 residues. V lost 5 bases, J lost 6 bases, and 19 bases lay in between. CDR1 is SGHTA and CDR2 is FQGNSA in the germline V gene. The CDR3 region is CASSGDITTGSEAFF. CDR3 nucleotides: TGTGCCAGCAGCGGGGACATCACGACGGGCTCTGAAGCTTTCTTT.

This clonotype was seen many times. The J gene is TRBJ2-1, the V gene TRBV7-9, with D maybe TRBD2 (7 bases). Trimming removed 4 bases from V and 10 bases from J, with 11 bases in between. This CDR3 spans 12 amino acids. CDR1 is SEHNR and CDR2 is FQNEAQ in the germline V gene (reference sequence). For the CDR3, the DNA is TGTGCCAGCAGCTATGGGGGGGCAGAGCAGTTCTTC. Translating it yields CASSYGGAEQFF.